This TCR beta chain was sequenced during a study of T cell responses to AZD1222 COVID-19 vaccine. General observations from the study: Vaccine-associated CD4 TCRs ranged over spike, dominating at 160-218 and 743-854. Spike-specific TCR breadth and depth grew following two AZD1222 doses. Baseline testing showed seropositivity in only 5 or 6 AZD1222 recipients.

Concerning this clone itself: Its specificity is unknown.

Trimming removed 2 bases from V and 8 bases from J, with 12 bases in between. From germline, CDR1 is SGHDN and CDR2 FVKESK. The CDR3 is 13 residues long. Assay: immunoSEQ multiplex PCR; the TCRdb copy retains only in-frame clones and omits some. The sample contains under 200,000 clones, more than 90% of which appear only once. The sequence came from an adult who received the MenACWY meningococcal vaccine as a control. The chain links TRBV14 to TRBJ1-2; D might be TRBD1 (5 bases). The material was peripheral blood, obtained 28 days after the second dose of the MenACWY control vaccine. CDR3 sequence: CASSQWSRDGYTF. The CDR3, as DNA: TGTGCCAGCAGCCAATGGAGCCGGGACGGCTACACCTTC.